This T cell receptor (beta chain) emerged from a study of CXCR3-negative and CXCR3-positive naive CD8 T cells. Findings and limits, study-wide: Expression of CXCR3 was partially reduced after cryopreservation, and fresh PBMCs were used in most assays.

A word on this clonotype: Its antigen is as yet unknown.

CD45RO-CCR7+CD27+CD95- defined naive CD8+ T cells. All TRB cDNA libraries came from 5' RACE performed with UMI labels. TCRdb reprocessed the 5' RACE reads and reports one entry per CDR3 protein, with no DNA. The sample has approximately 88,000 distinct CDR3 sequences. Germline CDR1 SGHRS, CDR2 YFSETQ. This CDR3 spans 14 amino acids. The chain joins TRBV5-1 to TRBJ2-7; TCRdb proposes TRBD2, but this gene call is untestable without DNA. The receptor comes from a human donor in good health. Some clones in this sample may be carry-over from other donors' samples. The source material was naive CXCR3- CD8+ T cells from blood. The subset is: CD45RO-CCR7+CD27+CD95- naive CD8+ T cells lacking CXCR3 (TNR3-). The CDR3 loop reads CASKGLAGEGEQYF.